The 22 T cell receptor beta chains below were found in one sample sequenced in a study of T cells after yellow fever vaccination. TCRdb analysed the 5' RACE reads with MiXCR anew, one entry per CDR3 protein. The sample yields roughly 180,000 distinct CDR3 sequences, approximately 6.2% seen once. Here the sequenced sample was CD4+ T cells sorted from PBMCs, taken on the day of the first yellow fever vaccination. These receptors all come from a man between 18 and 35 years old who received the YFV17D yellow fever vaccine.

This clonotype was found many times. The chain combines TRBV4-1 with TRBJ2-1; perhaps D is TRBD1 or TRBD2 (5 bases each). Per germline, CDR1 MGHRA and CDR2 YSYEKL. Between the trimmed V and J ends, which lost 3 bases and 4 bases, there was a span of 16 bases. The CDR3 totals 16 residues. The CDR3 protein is CASSQPGRKSYNEQFF. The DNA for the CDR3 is TGCGCCAGCAGCCAGCCGGGACGGAAATCATACAATGAGCAGTTCTTC.

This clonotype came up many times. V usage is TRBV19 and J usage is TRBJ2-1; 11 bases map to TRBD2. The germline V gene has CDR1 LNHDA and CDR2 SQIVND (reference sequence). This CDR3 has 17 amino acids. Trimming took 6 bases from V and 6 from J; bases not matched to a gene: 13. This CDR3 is CASSPTQASGGTNEQFF. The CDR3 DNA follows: TGTGCCAGTAGCCCGACCCAGGCTAGCGGGGGGACCAATGAGCAGTTCTTC. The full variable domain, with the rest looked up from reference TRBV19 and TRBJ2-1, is DGGITQSPKYLFRKEGQNVTLSCEQNLNHDAMYWYRQDPGQGLRLIYYSQIVNDFQKGDIAEGYSVSREKKESFPLTVTSAQKNPTAFYLCASSPTQASGGTNEQFFGPGTRLTVL.

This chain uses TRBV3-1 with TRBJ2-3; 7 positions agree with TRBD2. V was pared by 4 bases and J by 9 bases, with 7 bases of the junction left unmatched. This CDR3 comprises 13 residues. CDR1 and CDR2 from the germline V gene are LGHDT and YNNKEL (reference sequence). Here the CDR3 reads CASSLRTRGTQYF. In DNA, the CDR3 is TGTGCCAGCAGCCTCAGGACTAGGGGAACGCAGTATTTT.

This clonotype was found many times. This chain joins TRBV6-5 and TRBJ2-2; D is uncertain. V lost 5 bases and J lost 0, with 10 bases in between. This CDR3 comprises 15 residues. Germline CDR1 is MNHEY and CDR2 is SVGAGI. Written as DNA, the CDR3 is TGTGCCAGCAGTCACCAGGCTACGAACACCGGGGAGCTGTTTTTT. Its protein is CASSHQATNTGELFF.

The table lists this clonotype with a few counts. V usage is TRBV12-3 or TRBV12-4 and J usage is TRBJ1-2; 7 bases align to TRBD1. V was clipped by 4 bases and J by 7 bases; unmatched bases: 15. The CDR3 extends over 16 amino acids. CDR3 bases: TGTGCCAGCAGTTCGCCTTGGTGGAGAGGGGGCGCTGGCTACACCTTC. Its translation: CASSSPWWRGGAGYTF.

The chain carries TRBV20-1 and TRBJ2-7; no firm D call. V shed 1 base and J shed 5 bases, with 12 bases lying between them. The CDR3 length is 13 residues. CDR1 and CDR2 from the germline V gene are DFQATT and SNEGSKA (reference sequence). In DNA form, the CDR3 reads TGCAGTGCTAGAGGACCACTGGGTAACGAGCAGTACGTC. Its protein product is CSARGPLGNEQYV.

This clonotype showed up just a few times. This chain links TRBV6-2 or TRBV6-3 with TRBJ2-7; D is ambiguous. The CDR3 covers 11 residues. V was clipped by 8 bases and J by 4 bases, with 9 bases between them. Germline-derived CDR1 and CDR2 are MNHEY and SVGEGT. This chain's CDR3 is CASANSYEQYF. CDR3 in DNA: TGTGCCAGCGCCAACAGTTACGAGCAGTACTTC.

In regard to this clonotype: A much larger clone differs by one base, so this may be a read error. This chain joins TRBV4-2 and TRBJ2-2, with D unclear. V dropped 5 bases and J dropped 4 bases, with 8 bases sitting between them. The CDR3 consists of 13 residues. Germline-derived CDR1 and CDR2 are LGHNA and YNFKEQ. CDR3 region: CASSFGLTGELFF. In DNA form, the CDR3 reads TGTGCCAGCAGCTTTGGGCTCACCGGGGAGCTGTTTTTT.

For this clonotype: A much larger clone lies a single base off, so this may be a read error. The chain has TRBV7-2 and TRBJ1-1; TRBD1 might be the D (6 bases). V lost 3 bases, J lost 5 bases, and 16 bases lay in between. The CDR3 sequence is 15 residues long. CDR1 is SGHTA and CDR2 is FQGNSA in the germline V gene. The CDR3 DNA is TGTGCCAGCAGCTTTGCTATCGACAGGAAAACTGAAGCTTTCTTT. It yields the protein CASSFAIDRKTEAFF.

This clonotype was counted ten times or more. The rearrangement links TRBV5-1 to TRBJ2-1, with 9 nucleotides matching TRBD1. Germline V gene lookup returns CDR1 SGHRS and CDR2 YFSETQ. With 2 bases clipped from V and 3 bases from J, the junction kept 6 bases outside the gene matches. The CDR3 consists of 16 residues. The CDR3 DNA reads TGCGCCAGCAGCTTTTCCGGGACAGGGAACTACAATGAGCAGTTCTTC. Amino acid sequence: CASSFSGTGNYNEQFF.

For the CDR3, the DNA is TGTGCCAGCAGTCGACTAGACGCTGAGCAGTTCTTC. This encodes CASSRLDAEQFF. The J gene is TRBJ2-1, the V gene TRBV12-3 or TRBV12-4; a possible D gene is TRBD2 (6 bases). The CDR3 spans 12 residues. Trimming shortened V by 5 bases and J by 9 bases, and 11 bases separated the two germline ends.

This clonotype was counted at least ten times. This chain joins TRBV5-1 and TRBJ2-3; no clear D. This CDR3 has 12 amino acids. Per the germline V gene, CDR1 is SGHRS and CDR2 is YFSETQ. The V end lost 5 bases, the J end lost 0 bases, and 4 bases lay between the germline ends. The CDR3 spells CASRQSTDTQYF. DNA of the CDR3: TGCGCCAGCAGGCAGAGCACAGATACGCAGTATTTT. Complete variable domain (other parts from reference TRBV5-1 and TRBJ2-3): KAGVTQTPRYLIKTRGQQVTLSCSPISGHRSVSWYQQTPGQGLQFLFEYFSETQRNKGNFPGRFSGRQFSNSRSEMNVSTLELGDSALYLCASRQSTDTQYFGPGTRLTVL.

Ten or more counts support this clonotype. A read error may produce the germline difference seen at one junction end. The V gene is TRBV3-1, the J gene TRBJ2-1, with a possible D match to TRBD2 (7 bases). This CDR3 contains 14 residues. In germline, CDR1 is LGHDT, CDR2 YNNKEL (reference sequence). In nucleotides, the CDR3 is TGTGCCAGCAGCCAAGATTTCAGGGGCGGGGGAACAACGTTC. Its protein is CASSQDFRGGGTTF.

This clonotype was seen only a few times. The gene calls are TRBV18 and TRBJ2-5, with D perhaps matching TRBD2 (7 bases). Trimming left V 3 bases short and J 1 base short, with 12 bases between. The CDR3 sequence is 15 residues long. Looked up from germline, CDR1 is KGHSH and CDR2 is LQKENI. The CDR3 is CASSPPRGAQETQYF. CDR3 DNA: TGTGCCAGCTCACCCCCCCGGGGGGCCCAAGAGACCCAGTACTTC.

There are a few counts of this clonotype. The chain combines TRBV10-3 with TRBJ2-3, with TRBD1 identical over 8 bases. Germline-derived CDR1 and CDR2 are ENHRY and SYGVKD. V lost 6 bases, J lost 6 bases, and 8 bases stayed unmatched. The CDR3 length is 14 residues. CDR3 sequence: CAISGGQGGDTQYF. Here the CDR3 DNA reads TGTGCCATCAGCGGCGGACAGGGCGGGGATACGCAGTATTTT.

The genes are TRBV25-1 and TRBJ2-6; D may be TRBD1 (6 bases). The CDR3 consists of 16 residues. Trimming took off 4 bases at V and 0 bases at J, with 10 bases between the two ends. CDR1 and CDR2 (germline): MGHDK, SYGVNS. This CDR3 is CASSVRQVSGANVLTF. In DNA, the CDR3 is TGTGCCAGCAGTGTTCGACAGGTCTCTGGGGCCAACGTCCTGACTTTC.

The DNA of the CDR3 is TGCAGTGCTTCGTATGCGGCTATGAACACTGAAGCTTTCTTT. It yields the protein CSASYAAMNTEAFF. The rearrangement joins TRBV20-1 to TRBJ1-1; unclear D gene. CDR1 is DFQATT, CDR2 SNEGSKA, per germline (reference sequence). This CDR3 has 14 residues. V was trimmed by 5 bases and J by 0 bases, leaving 13 bases between them.

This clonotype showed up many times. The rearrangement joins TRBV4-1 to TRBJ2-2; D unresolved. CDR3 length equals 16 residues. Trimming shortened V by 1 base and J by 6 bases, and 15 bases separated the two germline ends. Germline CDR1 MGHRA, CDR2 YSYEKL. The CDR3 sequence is CASSQGYRGSAGELFF. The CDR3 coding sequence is TGCGCCAGCAGCCAAGGCTATCGAGGTTCCGCCGGGGAGCTGTTTTTT.

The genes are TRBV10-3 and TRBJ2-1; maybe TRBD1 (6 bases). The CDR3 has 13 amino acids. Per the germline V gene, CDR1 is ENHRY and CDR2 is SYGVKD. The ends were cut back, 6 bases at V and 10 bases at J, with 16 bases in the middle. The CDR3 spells CAISVTVDREQFF. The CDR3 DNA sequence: TGTGCCATCAGCGTGACCGTAGACAGGGAGCAGTTCTTC.

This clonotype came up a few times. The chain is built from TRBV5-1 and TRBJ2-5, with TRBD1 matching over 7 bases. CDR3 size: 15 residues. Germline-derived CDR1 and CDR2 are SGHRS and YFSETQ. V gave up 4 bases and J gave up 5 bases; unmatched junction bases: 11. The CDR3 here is CASSPSRQGGETQYF. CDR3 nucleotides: TGCGCCAGCAGCCCCAGTAGACAGGGCGGGGAGACCCAGTACTTC.

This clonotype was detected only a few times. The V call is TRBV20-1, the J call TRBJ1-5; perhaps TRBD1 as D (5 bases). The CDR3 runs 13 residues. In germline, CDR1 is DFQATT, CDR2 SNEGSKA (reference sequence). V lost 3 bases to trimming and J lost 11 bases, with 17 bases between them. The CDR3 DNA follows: TGCAGTGCTAGTTCAGGGACGGATGGAGCCCAGCATTTT. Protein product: CSASSGTDGAQHF.

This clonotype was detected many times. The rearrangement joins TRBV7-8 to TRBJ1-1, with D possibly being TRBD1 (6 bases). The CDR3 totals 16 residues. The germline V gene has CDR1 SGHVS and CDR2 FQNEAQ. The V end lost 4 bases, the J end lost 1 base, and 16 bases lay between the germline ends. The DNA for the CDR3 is TGTGCCAGCAGCTCTTACAGGGTAGCGGGGAACACTGAAGCTTTCTTT. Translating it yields CASSSYRVAGNTEAFF.